Here is one TCR beta chain with its context. The entry originates in a study of control samples from healthy donors and cancer patients. The protocol was immunoSEQ multiplex PCR, while the TCRdb copy is restricted to in-frame clones and leaves out a portion. The sample holds roughly 130,000 clones; about 95% are singletons and the top ten take less than 4.5%. The V end lost 2 bases, the J end lost 2 bases, and 14 bases lay between the germline ends. From germline, CDR1 is SGHTA and CDR2 FQGNSA. The CDR3 runs to 16 residues. This TCR derives from a man aged 25 to 40 in good health. This chain links TRBV7-2 with TRBJ2-3; D is possibly TRBD2 (7 bases). Specimen: blood. The CDR3 DNA is TGTGCCAGCAGCTTAAGGGGGGGGGCTACCACAGATACGCAGTATTTT. Its translation is CASSLRGGATTDTQYF. Based on the CDR3 plus reference TRBV7-2 and TRBJ2-3, the full variable domain is GAGVSQSPSNKVTEKGKDVELRCDPISGHTALYWYRQSLGQGLEFLIYFQGNSAPDKSGLPSDRFSAERTGGSVSTLTIQRTQQEDSAVYLCASSLRGGATTDTQYFGPGTRLTVL.